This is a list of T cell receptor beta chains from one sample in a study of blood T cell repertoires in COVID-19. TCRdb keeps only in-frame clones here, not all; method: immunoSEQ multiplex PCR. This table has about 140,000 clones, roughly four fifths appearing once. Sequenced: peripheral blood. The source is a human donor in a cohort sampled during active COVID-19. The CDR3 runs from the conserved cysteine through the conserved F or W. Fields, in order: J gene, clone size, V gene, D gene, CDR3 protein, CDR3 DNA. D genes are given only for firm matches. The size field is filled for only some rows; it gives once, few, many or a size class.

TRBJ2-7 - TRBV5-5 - CASSYGISYEQYF TGTGCCAGCAGCTACGGGATATCCTACGAGCAGTACTTC
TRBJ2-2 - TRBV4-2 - CASSHPGVNTGELFF TGTGCCAGCAGCCACCCGGGGGTGAACACCGGGGAGCTGTTTTTT
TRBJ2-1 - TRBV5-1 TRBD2 CASSSKTSGGLNEQFF TGCGCCAGCAGCTCCAAGACTAGCGGGGGCCTGAATGAGCAGTTCTTC
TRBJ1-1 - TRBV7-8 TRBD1 CASSAQGALNTEAFF TGTGCCAGCAGCGCACAGGGGGCCTTGAACACTGAAGCTTTCTTT
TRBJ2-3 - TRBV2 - CASSFGAISTDTQYF TGTGCCAGCTCCTTTGGGGCGATTAGCACAGATACGCAGTATTTT
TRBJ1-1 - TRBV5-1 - CASSLGAGDQNTEAFF TGCGCCAGCAGCTTGGGTGCAGGGGACCAGAACACTGAAGCTTTCTTT
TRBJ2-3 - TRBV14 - CASSQGPDTQYF TGTGCCAGCAGCCAAGGGCCAGATACGCAGTATTTT
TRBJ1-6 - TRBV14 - CASSQDWARDSPLHF TGTGCCAGCAGCCAAGACTGGGCGAGGGATTCACCCCTCCACTTT
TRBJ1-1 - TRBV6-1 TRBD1 CASSEQGAHTEAFF TGTGCCAGCAGTGAACAGGGGGCGCATACTGAAGCTTTCTTT
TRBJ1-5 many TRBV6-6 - CASSPKEAKGGEPQHF TGTGCCAGCAGCCCAAAGGAAGCCAAGGGGGGGGAGCCCCAGCATTTT
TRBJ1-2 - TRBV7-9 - CASSSTLMAYTF TGTGCCAGCAGCTCCACCCTCATGGCCTACACCTTC
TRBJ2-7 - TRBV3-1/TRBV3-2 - CASSQNPRGAEQYF TGTGCCAGCAGCCAAAATCCCCGCGGGGCCGAGCAGTACTTC
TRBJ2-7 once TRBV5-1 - CASSLRSGGYYEQYF TGCGCCAGCAGCTTGCGCTCAGGGGGGTACTACGAGCAGTACTTC
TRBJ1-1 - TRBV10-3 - CAISEGPNTEAFF TGTGCCATCAGTGAGGGCCCTAACACTGAAGCTTTCTTT
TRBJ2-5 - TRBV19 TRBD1 CASSRQGYETQYF TGTGCCAGTAGTAGACAGGGGTACGAGACCCAGTACTTC
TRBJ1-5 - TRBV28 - CASTIAGGYQPQHF TGTGCCAGCACTATAGCGGGGGGCTATCAGCCCCAGCATTTT
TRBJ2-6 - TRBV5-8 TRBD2 CASSLVVRGVTF TGTGCCAGCAGCTTGGTAGTGCGGGGGGTAACTTTC
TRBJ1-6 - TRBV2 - CASGGDHNSPLHF TGTGCCAGCGGCGGGGACCATAATTCACCCCTCCACTTT
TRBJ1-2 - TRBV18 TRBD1 CASSPPVMRDSTF TGTGCCAGCTCACCTCCCGTGATGCGGGACAGCACCTTC
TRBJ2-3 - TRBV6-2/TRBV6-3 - CASSPRGSTDTQYF TGTGCCAGCAGCCCACGAGGTAGCACAGATACGCAGTATTTT